This TCR beta chain was profiled in a study of cytomegalovirus exposure and HLA in healthy donors (dated by TCRdb to 2016 to 2017). In the study overall: An earlier analysis of roughly 630 of the donors reported more than 250 Gb of sequence data and around 120 million unique TCR beta sequences from 150 million to 200 million T cells. An early release that covered several hundred HLA-typed donors contained around 300 gigabases of sequencing data and 85 million to 100 million unique TCR sequences. Among the roughly 430 genotyped donors, about 85% belonged to the genetic ancestry cluster associated with self-reported Caucasian donors. The study was designed to test whether signatures of past pathogen exposure could be identified by cataloging public T cell receptors. Using immunosequencing, the study profiled T cell repertoires from roughly 650 subjects and related those repertoires to cytomegalovirus serostatus. A separate validation cohort of approximately 130 different subjects was used in addition to the roughly 720-subject first cohort. To predict cytomegalovirus infection status, the study brought together high-throughput TCR immunosequencing, statistical association of individual TCRs with disease status, and machine learning. A later analysis re-analyzed previously published TCR beta repertoires from 500 to 700 donors and added high-resolution HLA genotyping to study TCR occurrence patterns. Rather than drawing on any new phenotypic data, the later analysis identified candidate immune exposures from TCR beta sequences and the way those sequences occurred across donors. To decide whether each TCR beta V gene segment behaved as functional or pseudogenic, an earlier analysis of 587 of the donors relied on high-throughput TCR beta sequencing. Donor age, sex, ethnicity and CMV serostatus were compiled together with the repertoire data. A later genetic analysis used genome-wide SNP genotypes for about 65% of the roughly 670 donors, treating that subset as a discovery cohort. All discovery cohort repertoires had been generated using a single sequencing platform. HLA typing covered class I and class II loci at four-digit resolution. The number of typed donors differed by locus: roughly 620-640 for A, B, C, DRB1 and DQB1; approximately 540 for DQA1; 606 for DPA1; and 400 to 480 for DPB1. Because of strong linkage in the cohort, a few DR-DQ haplotypes were treated as single units for association and clustering. Across 398 genotyped donors of the cohort, an average of roughly 230,000 unique TCR beta nucleotide sequences per donor were sequenced, and 15% to 20% of those sequences were non-productive.

Library prep was done by the immunoSEQ multiplex PCR assay. For the multiplex PCR, a mixture combining 60 forward primers for TCR Vbeta segments and 13 reverse primers for TCR Jbeta segments was used. The CDR3 region of rearranged TCR beta genes was amplified from genomic DNA by a multiplex PCR assay. On the Illumina HiSeq System, the amplified TCR beta libraries were sequenced as 87-base-pair reads. The authors processed their data as follows. Across the 600 to 700 repertoires, a later analysis counted roughly 77 million unique TCR beta chains, around 11 million of which were shared by at least two donors. Raw reads were error-corrected and collapsed into unique sequences with a nearest-neighbor algorithm that merged closely related sequences to remove PCR and sequencing errors. CDR3 sequences were aligned to IMGT reference sequences to assign V, D and J gene segments. Each retained sequence needed at least a six-nucleotide match to both a V gene segment and a J gene segment. Rearrangements were called productive when the CDR3 lacked stop codons and stayed in frame with V and J; all others were non-productive. Following IMGT convention, CDR3 was defined as the stretch from the second conserved V-encoded cysteine up to the conserved J-encoded phenylalanine. The earlier analysis of about 500 of the donors excluded sequences that lacked an unambiguous match to a single V gene segment. An earlier analysis of fewer than 750 of the donors classified V segments as functional when productive rearrangements were above 56.7% and as segregating when the standard deviation between donors was above 5%. A statistical classification framework was built to diagnose cytomegalovirus status from the catalog of TCR beta chain sequences. A later analysis assigned V and J genes by comparing TCR nucleotide sequences with IMGT/GENE-DB human TR gene sequences. The TCRdist pipeline was used in a later analysis to assign CDR3 sequences and most-parsimonious VDJ recombination scenarios. A later analysis defined each TCR beta chain by its CDR3 amino acid sequence plus V-gene family, and excluded reads lacking a unique V-gene family. In a later analysis, around 650 highly shared, low-generation-probability nucleotide sequences were removed to address suspected cross-contamination and a sequencing artifact. In a later analysis, a clonal expansion index for each public chain was calculated from normalized within-repertoire ranks of inferred template counts. In a later analysis, generation probabilities were computed using a VDJ recombination model fitted to out-of-frame rearrangements, and the results were checked against IGoR. A later analysis scored TCR-TCR, TCR-HLA and TCR-CMV co-occurrence with hypergeometric tests, applying a repertoire-size bias correction to TCR pairs. A later analysis estimated false discovery rates by permuting HLA or CMV assignments 20 times. In a later analysis, co-occurring TCRs were grouped with DBSCAN, and TCRdist sequence similarity was added when clustering was performed within HLA-allele-positive subsets. Repertoires with fewer than 30,000 or more than 120,000 public chains were left out of co-occurrence clustering, as were a few repertoires with anomalous nucleotide sharing. The immuneACCESS repertoire file appears here via TCRdb, limited to in-frame rearrangements. These files lack a portion of the clones; in checked studies, under half of the deficit traces to unresolved V genes, and the cause of the others is not known. V and J calls and clone size are given by that table; D and trimming were obtained from the DNA. For this sample there are around 270,000 clones; 80% appear just once. The ten largest clonotypes hold less than 0.4% of the sample.

For this clone: The specificity of this receptor is unknown. No qualities accompany the bases; no much larger clone lies one base away.

The cohort was made up of approximately 700 healthy bone marrow donors. All cohort members were sampled while nominally healthy, although unrecorded immune exposures were likely present. The donor was CMV seronegative and belonged to the group of 352 seronegative cohort members. A peripheral blood sample was collected from each donor, and TCR beta sequencing was performed on peripheral blood mononuclear cells. Genomic DNA was extracted from the blood cell samples with the Qiagen DNeasy Blood Extraction Kit. Study-wide conclusions, independent of this receptor: Presence/absence analyses assumed roughly uniform sequencing depth across donors, an assumption that may not hold. The study gave a list of 150 to 200 TCR beta chains associated with cytomegalovirus. Correlated functional status among segregating V segments might reflect linkage disequilibrium, but an unknown experimental factor could not be ruled out. Some IMGT-functional V segments, including TRBV6-2 and TRBV6-3, could not be told apart with the 87-base-pair reads, so those segments were excluded. A group of highly shared sequence variants was considered likely to be a technical artifact of the sequencing pipeline. In a later genetic analysis, a missense DCLRE1C variant was associated with V-gene and J-gene trimming of TCR beta chains, and the association was replicated in an independent cohort. A later genetic analysis reported fewer N-insertions in productive TCRs among donors in an Asian-associated ancestry cluster than the roughly 720-donor mean. When HLA alleles, especially DR and DQ, strongly co-occurred, attributing TCR associations to individual alleles was difficult. In a later analysis, most CMV-associated TCR beta chains were found to appear HLA-restricted, with HLA associations seemingly driven largely by CMV exposure. Compared with equally common non-associated chains, HLA-associated TCR beta chains in a later analysis were more clonally expanded and had lower generation probabilities. CMV serostatus was the only immune exposure information available for the cohort. Because counts were too low, around 18 rarely observed V segments, including chromosome 9 orphons, were left out of the earlier analysis of 587 of the donors. Because HLA typing was unavailable for some donors at each locus, only the typed subset was used in association tests. A later analysis found that TCR association rates varied across HLA loci, with DRB1 alleles showing the most associated TCRs and HLA-C alleles the fewest. A further reported finding was that TCR beta sequences accurately predicted the HLA-A and HLA-B alleles for most subjects in the first cohort. Specific HLA alleles were associated with roughly 16,000 TCR beta sequences at a false discovery rate of 0.05 in a later analysis. The authors suggested that the approach could potentially be generalized to other disease states and immunological phenotypes. The classifier was reported to diagnose cytomegalovirus status with high specificity and sensitivity in both the original and validation cohorts. Three of the identified cytomegalovirus-associated TCR beta chains were confirmed in vitro to be specific for cytomegalovirus antigens. Across donors, most TCR sequences were observed very rarely, whereas some public TCRs were present in many individuals. In a later analysis, several top co-occurrence clusters were reported to appear linked to parvovirus B19, influenza, CMV and Epstein-Barr virus. In an earlier analysis of roughly 560 of the donors, most TCR beta V segments were observed in productive rearrangements about 87% or about 30% of the time, broadly matching IMGT annotations. In this cohort, only TCR beta chains were sequenced, and detectable features were limited by the absence of alpha or paired-chain data.

Compared with germline, V lacks 2 bases and J lacks 6 bases; bases without a gene match: 3. Per the germline V gene, SGHDT is the CDR1 and YYEEEE is the CDR2. The CDR3 sequence holds 13 residues, the cysteine and phenylalanine included. Only the CDR3 DNA is retained, 39 bases long and in frame from the first base. The sequence joins TRBV5-6 to TRBJ2-7, and TRBD2 matches 9 of the central bases. This sequence was found in a girl between 2 and 10 years old in good health and CMV-seronegative. Sequencing was performed on PBMCs. The CDR3 reads as follows: CASSLPSGTEQYF. The sequence in DNA is TGTGCCAGCAGCTTACCTAGCGGGACCGAGCAGTACTTC. Full variable domain (CDR3 extended with the reference TRBV5-6 and TRBJ2-7 proteins): DAGVTQSPTHLIKTRGQQVTLRCSPKSGHDTVSWYQQALGQGPQFIFQYYEEEERQRGNFPDRFSGHQFPNYSSELNVNALLLGDSALYLCASSLPSGTEQYFGPGTRLTVT.